This passage covers 22 T cell receptor beta chains from one sample sequenced in a study of cytomegalovirus exposure and HLA in healthy donors. The PCR ran on 60 Vbeta and 13 Jbeta primers. Profiled with immunoSEQ multiplex PCR; TCRdb holds only in-frame clones, not every one. Here the sample spans about 38,000 clones, nearly 70% being singletons. The sequencing sample was made of PBMCs. Every receptor here comes from a man aged 25-40 years in good health and CMV-seronegative.

J is TRBJ1-2 and V is TRBV6-5; TRBD1 might be the D (5 bases). Between the trimmed V and J ends, which lost 5 bases and 8 bases, there was a span of 18 bases. The CDR3 spans 14 residues. CDR1 and CDR2 (germline): MNHEY, SVGAGI. DNA for the CDR3: TGTGCCAGCAGTCCCCGGGCAGGGCATTTGGGCTACACCTTC. Translation gives CASSPRAGHLGYTF.

This sequence joins TRBV28 and TRBJ1-1; D is perhaps TRBD1 (6 bases). From germline, CDR1 is MDHEN and CDR2 SYDVKM. The V end was cut by 6 bases, the J end by 7 bases, with 18 bases between. The CDR3 contains 14 residues. CDR3 sequence (DNA): TGTGCCAGCAGGGTAGGGGGTACAGGAGTTGAAGCTTTCTTT. Its translation is CASRVGGTGVEAFF.

With respect to this clone: The junction differs from germline at one of its ends, possibly a read error. Other nucleotide sequences in the sample specify the same CDR3. The chain carries TRBV10-3 and TRBJ1-5; D might be TRBD1 (6 bases). There are 14 residues in the CDR3. Per germline, CDR1 ENHRY and CDR2 SYGVKD. The CDR3 DNA reads TGTGCCATCAGTGAGCGGACAGACAATCAGCCCCAACATTTT. Protein sequence: CAISERTDNQPQHF.

There are a few counts of this clone. The CDR3 here is CASSDSKGEGHEQFF. The CDR3 DNA is TGTGCCAGCAGTGACTCGAAGGGGGAGGGCCATGAGCAGTTCTTC. The chain has TRBV6-4 and TRBJ2-1; a possible D gene is TRBD2 (7 bases). The CDR3 consists of 15 residues. The germline V gene has CDR1 MRHNA and CDR2 SNTAGT. Between the trimmed V and J ends, which lost 0 bases and 8 bases, there was a span of 14 bases.

V gene TRBV5-1 combines with J gene TRBJ2-5, with TRBD1 identical over 7 bases. The CDR3 totals 14 residues. V lost 4 bases to trimming and J lost 6 bases; unmatched junction nucleotides: 9. Looked up from germline, CDR1 is SGHRS and CDR2 is YFSETQ. CDR3 region: CASSNLQGVKTQYF. The CDR3 DNA reads as TGCGCCAGCAGCAACCTTCAGGGGGTGAAGACCCAGTACTTC.

The rearrangement joins TRBV27 to TRBJ2-2; D ambiguous. The V and J ends lost 7 bases and 7 bases respectively, with 10 bases between them. Germline CDR1 MNHEY, CDR2 SMNVEV (reference sequence). This CDR3 has 12 residues. The CDR3: CASTTNGGELFF. Here the CDR3 DNA reads TGTGCCAGCACCACTAACGGCGGGGAGCTGTTTTTT.

The V call is TRBV4-1, the J call TRBJ1-6; TRBD1 might be the D (6 bases). The CDR3 is 17 amino acids. CDR1 and CDR2 from the germline V gene are MGHRA and YSYEKL. Trimming cost V 8 bases and J 8 bases, with 25 bases left between them. The CDR3 DNA follows: TGCGCCAGCCGCATCAGAGGACAGCAAATGGAGGATTCACCCCTCCACTTT. This translates into CASRIRGQQMEDSPLHF.

The chain combines TRBV7-8 with TRBJ2-1; no firm D call. Per the germline V gene, CDR1 is SGHVS and CDR2 is FQNEAQ. This CDR3 comprises 15 residues. Trimming stripped 7 bases from V and 2 bases from J, with 15 bases between. CDR3 sequence reads: CASIPAVRAYNEQFF. CDR3 DNA sequence: TGTGCCAGCATTCCCGCGGTCCGAGCCTACAATGAGCAGTTCTTC.

The CDR3 reads CSLSLGGQREAFF. In DNA form, the CDR3 reads TGCAGCTTGTCCCTCGGGGGGCAACGAGAAGCTTTCTTT. The genes are TRBV29-1 and TRBJ1-1; TRBD1 is a possible D gene (6 bases). V lost 8 bases and J lost 8, with 21 bases in between. In germline, CDR1 is SQVTM, CDR2 ANQGSEA. The CDR3 covers 13 residues.

This rearrangement joins TRBV19 to TRBJ2-3; D gene uncertain. The germline V and J ends were trimmed by 10 bases and 4 bases, with 9 bases remaining between them. The CDR3 is 11 amino acids. Germline loops: CDR1 LNHDA, CDR2 SQIVND (reference sequence). The CDR3 DNA reads TGTGCCACCAAAAGCGCAGATACGCAGTATTTT. Its protein product is CATKSADTQYF.

The chain recombines TRBV10-3 with TRBJ1-3, with 8 bases aligning to TRBD1. Looked up from germline, CDR1 is ENHRY and CDR2 is SYGVKD. The ends lost 6 bases at V and 3 bases at J; junction bases unmatched: 7. The CDR3 is 15 residues long. The CDR3 loop reads CAIRQGARDGNTIYF. CDR3 nucleotides: TGTGCCATCAGGCAGGGGGCGAGGGATGGAAACACCATATATTTT.

This sequence joins TRBV6-4 and TRBJ2-3, with a tentative D call TRBD2 (5 bases). Looked up from germline, CDR1 is MRHNA and CDR2 is SNTAGT. This CDR3 is 14 amino acids long. V lost 7 bases to trimming and J lost 2 bases, with 13 bases between them. The DNA for the CDR3 is TGTGCCAGCAAAGCGGACCACCACACAGATACGCAGTATTTT. It codes for CASKADHHTDTQYF.

The chain joins TRBV11-2 to TRBJ2-7; 7 bases are shared with TRBD2. This CDR3 comprises 15 residues. With 5 bases clipped from V and 2 bases from J, the junction kept 9 bases outside the gene matches. Germline CDR1 and CDR2: SGHAT and FQNNGV. The CDR3 spells CASSVRGLPPYEQYF. CDR3 in DNA: TGTGCCAGCAGCGTCCGGGGACTACCACCCTACGAGCAGTACTTC.

The genes are TRBV5-1 and TRBJ2-7, with D possibly TRBD2 on 6 matching bases. Germline V lookup: CDR1 SGHRS, CDR2 YFSETQ. V gave up 2 bases and J gave up 5 bases, with 14 bases separating them. The CDR3 consists of 14 residues. The CDR3 loop is CASSLGLWRDEQYF. In DNA form, the CDR3 reads TGCGCCAGCAGCTTAGGTCTTTGGAGGGACGAGCAGTACTTC.

The chain has TRBV6-1 and TRBJ1-5; D gene uncertain. CDR3 length: 16 amino acids. Trimming cost V 4 bases and J 2 bases, with 15 bases left between them. In germline, CDR1 is MNHNS, CDR2 SASEGT. The CDR3, as DNA: TGTGCCAGCAGTGCCAGCCGGGGTAGGGGCAATCAGCCCCAGCATTTT. Translated: CASSASRGRGNQPQHF.

The rearrangement uses TRBV28 and TRBJ1-4; a possible D gene is TRBD1 (6 bases). The CDR3 spans 13 residues. Germline V gives CDR1 MDHEN, CDR2 SYDVKM. Trimming left V 8 bases short and J 0 bases short, with 7 bases between. The CDR3 sequence is CASRDTTNEKLFF. The CDR3 coding sequence is TGTGCCAGCCGGGACACAACTAATGAAAAACTGTTTTTT.

The rearrangement uses TRBV5-1 and TRBJ1-6; 9 bases are shared with TRBD1. This CDR3 has 16 amino acids. V shed 4 bases, J shed 3 bases, and the junction held 5 bases outside the gene matches. CDR1 and CDR2 (germline): SGHRS, YFSETQ. The CDR3 reads CASSRDRAIYNSPLHF. DNA for the CDR3: TGCGCCAGCAGCCGGGACAGGGCGATCTATAATTCACCCCTCCACTTT. Full variable domain (outside the CDR3, taken from reference TRBV5-1 and TRBJ1-6): KAGVTQTPRYLIKTRGQQVTLSCSPISGHRSVSWYQQTPGQGLQFLFEYFSETQRNKGNFPGRFSGRQFSNSRSEMNVSTLELGDSALYLCASSRDRAIYNSPLHFGNGTRLTVT.

In this sample, this clone turned up once. The chain joins TRBV7-9 to TRBJ1-2; 7 bases are a match to TRBD1. Trimming at V came to 5 bases and at J to 4 bases, leaving 7 bases not matched to a gene. Germline V CDR1 and CDR2: SEHNR, FQNEAQ (reference sequence). The CDR3 runs to 14 residues. CDR3 region: CASSADRVGYGYTF. In DNA, the CDR3 is TGTGCCAGCAGCGCCGACAGGGTGGGCTATGGCTACACCTTC.

The rearrangement joins TRBV6-5 to TRBJ2-5; D not resolved. CDR1 is MNHEY, CDR2 SVGAGI, per germline. The CDR3 has 14 residues. The V and J ends lost 0 bases and 4 bases respectively, with 9 bases between them. CDR3 in DNA: TGTGCCAGCAGTTACTCTGAACAGAGAGAGACCCAGTACTTC. Its translation: CASSYSEQRETQYF.

The chain is built from TRBV7-9 and TRBJ1-1; 7 positions agree with TRBD1. The CDR3 has 14 residues. CDR1 and CDR2 (germline): SEHNR, FQNEAQ (reference sequence). V dropped 2 bases and J dropped 1; count of bases not matched to a gene: 1. CDR3 DNA sequence: TGTGCCAGCAGCTTACGGACAGGGAACACTGAAGCTTTCTTT. Its protein is CASSLRTGNTEAFF.

The chain employs TRBV21-1 and TRBJ2-7; the table's D call, TRBD1, has no DNA check behind it. TRBV21-1 counts as a pseudogene. The CDR3 loop spans 15 amino acids. CDR3 nucleotides: TGTGCCAGCAGCCCCCGGACAGGGGGTCCCTACGAGCAGTACTTC. It specifies CASSPRTGGPYEQYF.

The rearrangement links TRBV5-1 to TRBJ1-1, with TRBD1 identical over 8 bases. Germline-derived CDR1 and CDR2 are SGHRS and YFSETQ. V was clipped by 2 bases and J by 1 base; unmatched bases: 1. CDR3 length: 14 amino acids. The CDR3 spells CASSLQGGNTEAFF. In DNA form, the CDR3 reads TGCGCCAGCAGCTTACAGGGGGGGAACACTGAAGCTTTCTTT. The full variable domain, completed using reference TRBV5-1 and TRBJ1-1, is KAGVTQTPRYLIKTRGQQVTLSCSPISGHRSVSWYQQTPGQGLQFLFEYFSETQRNKGNFPGRFSGRQFSNSRSEMNVSTLELGDSALYLCASSLQGGNTEAFFGQGTRLTVV.